A selection of T cell receptor beta chains follows, all from one sample in a study of T-cell reconstitution after alpha-beta-depleted transplantation in children. TCRdb re-called the PCR reads with MiXCR, one entry per CDR3 protein. Of some 81,000 distinct CDR3 sequences in the sample, around an eighth were seen once. The sequencing here drew on PBMCs, mostly from graft donor cells, taken 180 days after TCRalphabeta/CD19-depleted stem cell transplant. The origin of the receptors is a male patient aged 2-15 years who had a stem cell transplant for acute lymphoblastic leukemia, so the T cells may come from the graft donor. Both conserved end residues are part of each CDR3. Each record gives: V gene, D gene, J gene, CDR3 length, clone size, CDR3 protein, CDR3 DNA. The D gene is left open where the match is weak. Part of the rows lack a size; the others show once, few, many or a class for expanded clones.

v_call: TRBV12-1
d_call: -
j_call: TRBJ2-3
cdr3_length: 16
clone_size: -
cdr3_aa: CASSFGGRPLRDTQYF
cdr3_nt: TGTGCCAGCAGCTTTGGGGGACGGCCTCTCCGGGATACGCAGTATTTT

v_call: TRBV5-1
d_call: -
j_call: TRBJ2-3
cdr3_length: 13
clone_size: many
cdr3_aa: CASRTDTTDTQYF
cdr3_nt: TGCGCCAGCAGAACAGATACCACAGATACGCAGTATTTT

v_call: TRBV18
d_call: -
j_call: TRBJ2-6
cdr3_length: 18
clone_size: -
cdr3_aa: CASSPRMGQVAGANVLTF
cdr3_nt: TGTGCCAGCTCACCACGTATGGGGCAGGTAGCTGGGGCCAACGTCCTGACTTTC

v_call: TRBV20-1
d_call: -
j_call: TRBJ2-3
cdr3_length: 14
clone_size: -
cdr3_aa: CSARSQGRGDTQYF
cdr3_nt: TGCAGTGCTAGATCCCAGGGTAGGGGAGATACGCAGTATTTT

v_call: TRBV27
d_call: -
j_call: TRBJ2-2
cdr3_length: 15
clone_size: -
cdr3_aa: CASSLESFTTGELFF
cdr3_nt: TGTGCCAGCAGTTTAGAAAGCTTTACCACCGGGGAGCTGTTTTTT

v_call: TRBV12-3/TRBV12-4
d_call: TRBD1
j_call: TRBJ2-5
cdr3_length: 18
clone_size: many
cdr3_aa: CASSSGTGVRWDSETQYF
cdr3_nt: TGTGCCAGCAGTTCCGGGACAGGGGTCAGGTGGGACTCCGAGACCCAGTACTTC

v_call: TRBV5-1
d_call: TRBD2
j_call: TRBJ2-5
cdr3_length: 15
clone_size: many
cdr3_aa: CASARRTSGKETQYF
cdr3_nt: TGCGCCAGCGCGCGAAGGACTAGCGGGAAGGAGACCCAGTACTTC

v_call: TRBV7-2
d_call: TRBD1
j_call: TRBJ2-7
cdr3_length: 15
clone_size: few
cdr3_aa: CASSLVGQDAYEQYF
cdr3_nt: TGTGCCAGCAGCTTAGTAGGACAGGATGCCTACGAGCAGTACTTC

v_call: TRBV10-3
d_call: -
j_call: TRBJ2-3
cdr3_length: 14
clone_size: -
cdr3_aa: CAIAGPFYTDTQYF
cdr3_nt: TGTGCCATCGCCGGGCCTTTCTACACAGATACGCAGTATTTT

v_call: TRBV6-5
d_call: -
j_call: TRBJ2-2
cdr3_length: 16
clone_size: few
cdr3_aa: CASSYSGRGGPGELFF
cdr3_nt: TGTGCCAGCAGTTACTCGGGCAGGGGGGGACCCGGGGAGCTGTTTTTT

v_call: TRBV5-4
d_call: -
j_call: TRBJ2-2
cdr3_length: 15
clone_size: many
cdr3_aa: CASSLDRPNTGELFF
cdr3_nt: TGTGCCAGCAGCTTGGACCGCCCGAACACCGGGGAGCTGTTTTTT

v_call: TRBV6-5
d_call: TRBD2
j_call: TRBJ2-1
cdr3_length: 17
clone_size: many
cdr3_aa: CASSSLLSGVSYNEQFF
cdr3_nt: TGTGCCAGCAGTTCCCTCCTGAGCGGGGTCTCCTACAATGAGCAGTTCTTC

v_call: TRBV9
d_call: TRBD1
j_call: TRBJ2-2
cdr3_length: 20
clone_size: few
cdr3_aa: CASSFRKDGGQGANTGELFF
cdr3_nt: TGTGCCAGCAGCTTCCGTAAAGACGGGGGACAGGGGGCGAACACCGGGGAGCTGTTTTTT

v_call: TRBV20-1
d_call: -
j_call: TRBJ1-1
cdr3_length: 18
clone_size: few
cdr3_aa: CSARFFRGKVSGNTEAFF
cdr3_nt: TGCAGTGCTAGATTCTTCCGGGGCAAGGTTAGCGGGAACACTGAAGCTTTCTTT

v_call: TRBV19
d_call: -
j_call: TRBJ1-1
cdr3_length: 15
clone_size: -
cdr3_aa: CASSILGRGITEAFF
cdr3_nt: TGTGCCAGTAGTATATTGGGAAGAGGGATCACTGAAGCTTTCTTT

v_call: TRBV24-1
d_call: -
j_call: TRBJ2-5
cdr3_length: 11
clone_size: many
cdr3_aa: CATSDTGTQYF
cdr3_nt: TGTGCCACCAGTGATACAGGGACCCAGTACTTC

v_call: TRBV12-3/TRBV12-4
d_call: TRBD2
j_call: TRBJ2-1
cdr3_length: 15
clone_size: -
cdr3_aa: CASSRLAGWVNEQFF
cdr3_nt: TGTGCCAGCAGCCGACTAGCGGGGTGGGTCAATGAGCAGTTCTTC

v_call: TRBV6-1
d_call: TRBD2
j_call: TRBJ2-7
cdr3_length: 14
clone_size: few
cdr3_aa: CASRTSGGPYEQYF
cdr3_nt: TGTGCCAGCAGAACCAGCGGGGGGCCCTACGAGCAGTACTTC

v_call: TRBV5-1
d_call: TRBD2
j_call: TRBJ2-1
cdr3_length: 15
clone_size: few
cdr3_aa: CASSPSGGSYNEQFF
cdr3_nt: TGCGCCAGCAGCCCGTCGGGGGGGTCCTACAATGAGCAGTTCTTC

v_call: TRBV2
d_call: -
j_call: TRBJ2-3
cdr3_length: 15
clone_size: -
cdr3_aa: CASSRRQGITDTQYF
cdr3_nt: TGTGCCAGCAGTAGGAGGCAGGGAATCACAGATACGCAGTATTTT

v_call: TRBV4-2
d_call: TRBD2
j_call: TRBJ2-1
cdr3_length: 16
clone_size: -
cdr3_aa: CASSQGRTSGRDEQFF
cdr3_nt: TGTGCCAGCAGCCAAGGTCGGACTAGCGGGAGGGATGAGCAGTTCTTC

v_call: TRBV28
d_call: -
j_call: TRBJ2-7
cdr3_length: 10
clone_size: many
cdr3_aa: CASSYNEQYF
cdr3_nt: TGTGCCAGCAGTTATAACGAGCAGTACTTC

v_call: TRBV20-1
d_call: -
j_call: TRBJ2-2
cdr3_length: 15
clone_size: -
cdr3_aa: CSARNRLRNTGELFF
cdr3_nt: TGCAGTGCTAGGAACAGACTACGGAACACCGGGGAGCTGTTTTTT

v_call: TRBV4-3
d_call: TRBD1
j_call: TRBJ2-5
cdr3_length: 15
clone_size: -
cdr3_aa: CASSRLGQGEETQYF
cdr3_nt: TGCGCCAGCAGCCGCTTGGGACAGGGGGAAGAGACCCAGTACTTC

v_call: TRBV4-2
d_call: TRBD2
j_call: TRBJ2-7
cdr3_length: 17
clone_size: -
cdr3_aa: CASSQEGGLAGAYEQYF
cdr3_nt: TGTGCCAGCAGCCAAGAAGGAGGGCTAGCGGGGGCCTACGAGCAGTACTTC

v_call: TRBV20-1
d_call: -
j_call: TRBJ1-5
cdr3_length: 11
clone_size: -
cdr3_aa: CSAQRNQPQHF
cdr3_nt: TGCAGTGCTCAACGGAATCAGCCCCAGCATTTT

v_call: TRBV20-1
d_call: -
j_call: TRBJ2-5
cdr3_length: 10
clone_size: many
cdr3_aa: CSAKQETQYF
cdr3_nt: TGCAGTGCTAAACAAGAGACCCAGTACTTC

v_call: TRBV24-1
d_call: -
j_call: TRBJ2-2
cdr3_length: 17
clone_size: -
cdr3_aa: CATSDIKRDTNTGELFF
cdr3_nt: TGTGCCACCAGTGATATTAAACGGGACACAAACACCGGGGAGCTGTTTTTT

v_call: TRBV5-5
d_call: -
j_call: TRBJ2-2
cdr3_length: 15
clone_size: many
cdr3_aa: CASSRVETDTGELFF
cdr3_nt: TGTGCCAGCAGCCGAGTTGAGACGGACACCGGGGAGCTGTTTTTT

v_call: TRBV24-1
d_call: -
j_call: TRBJ2-5
cdr3_length: 16
clone_size: few
cdr3_aa: CATSDKTGSYQETQYF
cdr3_nt: TGTGCCACCAGTGATAAAACAGGGAGTTACCAAGAGACCCAGTACTTC

v_call: TRBV7-2
d_call: TRBD2
j_call: TRBJ2-2
cdr3_length: 17
clone_size: -
cdr3_aa: CASSLTASGVYNGELFF
cdr3_nt: TGTGCCAGCAGCTTAACCGCTAGCGGGGTATATAACGGGGAGCTGTTTTTT

v_call: TRBV7-8
d_call: -
j_call: TRBJ2-6
cdr3_length: 18
clone_size: -
cdr3_aa: CASSSPRSGRERANVLTF
cdr3_nt: TGTGCCAGCAGCTCCCCCCGGTCAGGTAGGGAACGGGCCAACGTCCTGACTTTC

v_call: TRBV7-2
d_call: -
j_call: TRBJ2-1
cdr3_length: 14
clone_size: -
cdr3_aa: CASSPGGGPNEQFF
cdr3_nt: TGTGCCAGCAGCCCCGGCGGGGGCCCGAATGAGCAGTTCTTC

v_call: TRBV4-2
d_call: -
j_call: TRBJ1-5
cdr3_length: 16
clone_size: few
cdr3_aa: CASSQEGGRGWQPQHF
cdr3_nt: TGTGCCAGCAGCCAAGAGGGAGGACGGGGTTGGCAGCCCCAGCATTTT

v_call: TRBV20-1
d_call: -
j_call: TRBJ2-3
cdr3_length: 11
clone_size: -
cdr3_aa: CSARAVDTQYF
cdr3_nt: TGCAGTGCTAGGGCGGTTGATACGCAGTATTTT

v_call: TRBV20-1
d_call: -
j_call: TRBJ2-3
cdr3_length: 14
clone_size: -
cdr3_aa: CSASGGRGADTQYF
cdr3_nt: TGCAGTGCTAGTGGAGGTAGGGGGGCAGATACGCAGTATTTT

v_call: TRBV5-1
d_call: -
j_call: TRBJ2-3
cdr3_length: 13
clone_size: many
cdr3_aa: CASSLSSTDTQYF
cdr3_nt: TGCGCCAGCAGCTTGAGCAGCACAGATACGCAGTATTTT

v_call: TRBV7-3
d_call: -
j_call: TRBJ2-1
cdr3_length: 14
clone_size: -
cdr3_aa: CASSYRGSYNEQFF
cdr3_nt: TGTGCCAGCAGTTACCGGGGTTCCTACAATGAGCAGTTCTTC

v_call: TRBV28
d_call: -
j_call: TRBJ2-7
cdr3_length: 11
clone_size: -
cdr3_aa: CASSPGTLKYF
cdr3_nt: TGTGCCAGCAGTCCCGGGACTTTAAAGTACTTC

v_call: TRBV7-2
d_call: -
j_call: TRBJ1-2
cdr3_length: 16
clone_size: -
cdr3_aa: CASSFMGGFPNYGYTF
cdr3_nt: TGTGCCAGCAGCTTCATGGGGGGATTCCCTAACTATGGCTACACCTTC

v_call: TRBV4-3
d_call: -
j_call: TRBJ1-5
cdr3_length: 17
clone_size: -
cdr3_aa: CASSHRTDHDSNQPQHF
cdr3_nt: TGCGCCAGCAGCCACCGGACGGACCATGATAGCAATCAGCCCCAGCATTTT

v_call: TRBV5-6
d_call: TRBD2
j_call: TRBJ2-3
cdr3_length: 14
clone_size: many
cdr3_aa: CASSFGREADTQYF
cdr3_nt: TGTGCCAGCAGCTTTGGGAGGGAGGCAGATACGCAGTATTTT

v_call: TRBV5-1
d_call: TRBD1
j_call: TRBJ2-7
cdr3_length: 13
clone_size: -
cdr3_aa: CASSGTGRYEQYF
cdr3_nt: TGCGCCAGCAGCGGGACAGGACGCTACGAGCAGTACTTC

v_call: TRBV5-6
d_call: TRBD2
j_call: TRBJ2-1
cdr3_length: 15
clone_size: few
cdr3_aa: CASSLRGRGGNEQFF
cdr3_nt: TGTGCCAGCAGCTTACGAGGCCGGGGGGGGAATGAGCAGTTCTTC

v_call: TRBV7-2
d_call: TRBD2
j_call: TRBJ2-7
cdr3_length: 14
clone_size: many
cdr3_aa: CASSFKAGPYGQYF
cdr3_nt: TGTGCCAGCAGCTTCAAAGCGGGGCCGTACGGGCAGTACTTC

v_call: TRBV19
d_call: -
j_call: TRBJ1-5
cdr3_length: 15
clone_size: -
cdr3_aa: CASSMAMTPDQPQHF
cdr3_nt: TGTGCCAGTAGTATGGCCATGACACCTGATCAGCCCCAGCATTTT

v_call: TRBV9
d_call: -
j_call: TRBJ1-2
cdr3_length: 14
clone_size: few
cdr3_aa: CASRYNLDAPRYTF
cdr3_nt: TGTGCCAGCAGATACAACTTGGACGCTCCCCGCTACACCTTC

v_call: TRBV9
d_call: TRBD2
j_call: TRBJ2-7
cdr3_length: 14
clone_size: -
cdr3_aa: CASSESGGNNEQYF
cdr3_nt: TGTGCCAGCAGCGAGAGCGGGGGGAACAACGAGCAGTACTTC

v_call: TRBV10-3
d_call: TRBD1
j_call: TRBJ1-2
cdr3_length: 12
clone_size: -
cdr3_aa: CAITTGGGGYTF
cdr3_nt: TGTGCCATCACCACGGGAGGGGGCGGCTACACCTTC

v_call: TRBV7-2
d_call: TRBD2
j_call: TRBJ2-2
cdr3_length: 14
clone_size: few
cdr3_aa: CASKYEGGTGELFF
cdr3_nt: TGTGCCAGCAAGTACGAGGGAGGGACCGGGGAGCTGTTTTTT

v_call: TRBV27
d_call: TRBD2
j_call: TRBJ2-7
cdr3_length: 15
clone_size: few
cdr3_aa: CASSFGTSGNNEQYF
cdr3_nt: TGTGCCAGCAGTTTTGGGACTAGCGGGAACAACGAGCAGTACTTC

v_call: TRBV21-1
d_call: -
j_call: TRBJ2-7
cdr3_length: 15
clone_size: -
cdr3_aa: CASSVRSLFSYEQYF
cdr3_nt: TGTGCCAGCAGCGTCCGCTCCCTGTTCTCCTACGAGCAGTACTTC

v_call: TRBV28
d_call: TRBD2
j_call: TRBJ2-7
cdr3_length: 15
clone_size: few
cdr3_aa: CASSWTSGTSYEQYF
cdr3_nt: TGTGCCAGCAGTTGGACTAGCGGAACCTCCTACGAGCAGTACTTC

v_call: TRBV7-2
d_call: -
j_call: TRBJ1-1
cdr3_length: 16
clone_size: few
cdr3_aa: CASSLEGKLGNTEAFF
cdr3_nt: TGTGCCAGCAGCTTAGAAGGGAAACTAGGGAACACTGAAGCTTTCTTT